This paragraph reports one T cell receptor beta chain. Its specificity is not known. The data originate from a study of cytomegalovirus exposure and HLA in healthy donors. Germline CDR1 SGHKS, CDR2 YYEKEE (reference sequence). This CDR3 region has 15 residues. The germline V and J ends were trimmed by 6 bases and 2 bases, with 12 bases remaining between them. General observations from the study: In vitro, three CMV-associated chains proved specific for CMV antigens. Sequencing artifact likely explains a cluster of highly shared sequence variants.

The PCR made use of 60 Vbeta and 13 Jbeta primers. The repertoire was sequenced with immunoSEQ multiplex PCR; TCRdb's copy has only in-frame clones and lacks some. Its table lists approximately 110,000 clones. The source of this sequence is a man aged 25-40 years in good health and CMV-seronegative. The sequenced material came from PBMCs. The chain links TRBV5-5 to TRBJ2-6; the D gene is possibly TRBD2 (6 bases). CDR3 nucleotide sequence: TGTGCCAGCAATATTCCGGGAGCTGGGGCCAACGTCCTGACTTTC. It codes for CASNIPGAGANVLTF.